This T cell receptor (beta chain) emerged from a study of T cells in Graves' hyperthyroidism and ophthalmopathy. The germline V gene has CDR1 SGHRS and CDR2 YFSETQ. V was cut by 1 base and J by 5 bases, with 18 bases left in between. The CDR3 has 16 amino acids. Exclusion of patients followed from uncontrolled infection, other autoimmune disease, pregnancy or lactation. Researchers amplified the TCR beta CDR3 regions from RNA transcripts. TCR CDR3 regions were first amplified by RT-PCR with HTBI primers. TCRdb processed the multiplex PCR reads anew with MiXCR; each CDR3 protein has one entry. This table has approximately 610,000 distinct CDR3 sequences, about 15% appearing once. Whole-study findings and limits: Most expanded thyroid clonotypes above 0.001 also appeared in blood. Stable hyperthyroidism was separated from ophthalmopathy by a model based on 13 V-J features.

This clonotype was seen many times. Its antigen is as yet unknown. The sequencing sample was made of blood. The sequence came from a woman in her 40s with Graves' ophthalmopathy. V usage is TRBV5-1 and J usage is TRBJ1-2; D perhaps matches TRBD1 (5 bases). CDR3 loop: CASSLRPDSPGYGYTF. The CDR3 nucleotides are TGCGCCAGCAGCTTGAGACCAGACAGTCCTGGGTATGGCTACACCTTC.